This T cell receptor beta chain comes out of a study of cytomegalovirus exposure and HLA in healthy donors. With 60 Vbeta and 13 Jbeta primers, the PCR was carried out. Repertoires were generated with immunoSEQ multiplex PCR, while TCRdb's copy carries only in-frame clones and drops some. The sample contains 150,000 to 180,000 clones, roughly 85% of which appear only once. The CDR3 has 14 residues. From germline, CDR1 is ENHRY and CDR2 SYGVKD. J was trimmed by 3 bases and V by 2 bases; bases with no gene match: 3. Sample: PBMCs. The sequence derives from a woman between 18 and 29 years old in good health and CMV-seronegative. This chain uses TRBV10-3 with TRBJ1-2, with 7 bases aligning to TRBD1. The CDR3 nucleotides are TGTGCCATCAGTGAGACAGGGGAGGACTATGGCTACACCTTC. It encodes CAISETGEDYGYTF.